These 15 T cell receptor beta chains originate from one sample sequenced in a study of cytomegalovirus exposure and HLA in healthy donors. 60 Vbeta and 13 Jbeta primers were used in PCR. Measured with immunoSEQ multiplex PCR; TCRdb has only the in-frame clones, and not every one. The data contain 150,000 to 200,000 clones, more than 85% of them singletons. Sequenced: PBMCs. Receptors originate from a girl less than two years old in good health and CMV-seronegative.

CDR3 residues: CASSFGGQGNTIYF. Here the CDR3 DNA reads TGTGCCAGCAGTTTTGGAGGCCAAGGAAACACCATATATTTT. The rearrangement joins TRBV28 to TRBJ1-3; unclear D gene. Trimming took off 3 bases at V and 4 bases at J, with 10 bases between the two ends. Germline V gene data show CDR1 as MDHEN and CDR2 as SYDVKM. The CDR3 consists of 14 residues.

V gene TRBV6-1 combines with J gene TRBJ2-7, with TRBD1 matching 9 bases. CDR1 and CDR2 from the germline V gene are MNHNS and SASEGT. The CDR3 runs to 14 residues. V lost 8 bases to trimming and J lost 3 bases; unmatched junction nucleotides: 8. CDR3 amino acids: CASCWTGDGYEQYF. In DNA form, the CDR3 reads TGTGCCAGCTGCTGGACAGGGGATGGCTACGAGCAGTACTTC.

This clone has only a few counts. The V and J genes are TRBV11-2 and TRBJ2-2; a possible D gene is TRBD2 (6 bases). This CDR3 comprises 15 residues. V lost 6 bases to trimming and J lost 6 bases, with 17 bases between them. Germline CDR1 is SGHAT and CDR2 is FQNNGV. The CDR3 bases are TGTGCCAGCAGTCAGCGGGTGGACGGGGCCGGGGAGCTGTTTTTT. Residues: CASSQRVDGAGELFF.

This chain connects TRBV5-1 to TRBJ2-3; TRBD2 matches at 8 bases. CDR1 is SGHRS and CDR2 is YFSETQ in the germline V gene. The CDR3 has 13 amino acids. Trimming cost V 5 bases and J 2 bases; bases outside gene matches: 1. CDR3 coding DNA: TGCGCCAGCAGGCGGGAGGACACAGATACGCAGTATTTT. Translation: CASRREDTDTQYF.

The chain couples TRBV18 to TRBJ2-5; D perhaps matches TRBD2 (5 bases). Trimming took 1 base from V and 5 from J, leaving 14 bases between them. Germline CDR1 and CDR2: KGHSH and LQKENI. This CDR3 has 15 amino acids. CDR3: CASSPRWGTGETQYF. DNA of the CDR3: TGTGCCAGCTCACCACGGTGGGGAACGGGGGAGACCCAGTACTTC.

The V gene is TRBV6-5, the J gene TRBJ2-1; maybe TRBD2 (6 bases). CDR3 length equals 16 residues. Germline V gene lookup returns CDR1 MNHEY and CDR2 SVGAGI. The ends were cut back, 2 bases at V and 6 bases at J, with 17 bases in the middle. CDR3 coding DNA: TGTGCCAGCAGTTACACCGGGACTGGGGAGGCCAATGAGCAGTTCTTC. Its translation: CASSYTGTGEANEQFF.

The chain is built from TRBV9 and TRBJ2-1, with unresolved D. Trimming left V 6 bases short and J 1 base short, with 5 bases between. The germline V gene has CDR1 SGDLS and CDR2 YYNGEE. This CDR3 comprises 12 residues. Here the CDR3 reads CASTSSYNEQFF. The CDR3 DNA reads as TGTGCCAGCACTTCGTCCTACAATGAGCAGTTCTTC.

V is TRBV6-1 and J is TRBJ2-2; D uncertain. V shed 6 bases and J shed 3 bases, with 8 bases lying between them. The germline V gene encodes CDR1 MNHNS and CDR2 SASEGT. This CDR3 has 13 amino acids. The CDR3 loop reads CASSHTDTGELFF. For the CDR3, the DNA is TGTGCCAGCAGCCATACTGACACCGGGGAGCTGTTTTTT.

This clone was seen once. The V call is TRBV29-1, the J call TRBJ1-1; 8 nucleotides line up with TRBD1. The CDR3 has 14 residues. CDR1 and CDR2 from the germline V gene are SQVTM and ANQGSEA. Trimming removed 2 bases from V and 4 bases from J; junction bases left unmatched: 6. The CDR3 region has the DNA TGCAGCGTTGAACGTGGCAGGGGGCTCACTGAAGCTTTCTTT. Amino acids: CSVERGRGLTEAFF.

This CDR3 reads CASSYAQGHYEQYF. The CDR3 nucleotides read TGTGCCAGCAGTTACGCACAGGGGCACTACGAGCAGTACTTC. The J gene is TRBJ2-7, the V gene TRBV6-5; 7 bases fit TRBD1. CDR1 MNHEY and CDR2 SVGAGI come from the germline V gene. Germline trimming cut 2 bases from V and 3 bases from J; bases unmatched to any gene: 4. CDR3 length: 14 amino acids.

The V call is TRBV6-1, the J call TRBJ2-3; D may be TRBD2 (6 bases). The germline CDR1 and CDR2 sequences are MNHNS and SASEGT. This CDR3 has 16 residues. Trimming left V 0 bases short and J 5 bases short, with 15 bases between. The CDR3 DNA follows: TGTGCCAGCAGTGAAGCTCTAGGAGGGTATGGAGATACGCAGTATTTT. Protein product: CASSEALGGYGDTQYF.

The CDR3: CASSPQAGSYNEQFF. The CDR3 bases are TGTGCCAGCAGCCCCCAAGCGGGGTCATACAATGAGCAGTTCTTC. The chain links TRBV7-9 to TRBJ2-1; 7 nucleotides match TRBD2. The junction had 8 bases not matched to a gene; V was cut back by 5 bases and J by 4 bases. Germline assignment: CDR1 SEHNR and CDR2 FQNEAQ (reference sequence). The CDR3 spans 15 residues.

J is TRBJ2-3 and V is TRBV11-2; 8 bases line up with TRBD2. Germline CDR1 reads SGHAT; CDR2 reads FQNNGV. The CDR3 runs 15 residues. V gave up 4 bases and J gave up 11 bases; unmatched junction bases: 14. This CDR3 reads CASSSPRTSPPRQYF. DNA for the CDR3: TGTGCCAGCAGCTCCCCTAGGACTAGCCCTCCTAGGCAGTATTTT.

In the case of this clone: Other DNA sequences in the sample encode the same CDR3. The chain uses TRBV5-1 and TRBJ2-3; 8 bases line up with TRBD2. J was trimmed by 3 bases and V by 3 bases; bases with no gene match: 12. In germline, CDR1 is SGHRS, CDR2 YFSETQ. This CDR3 is 17 amino acids long. The CDR3 DNA follows: TGCGCCAGCAGCTCCGGGACTAGTCCCCCTAGGACAGATACGCAGTATTTT. Protein product: CASSSGTSPPRTDTQYF. Variable domain in full (rest from reference TRBV5-1 and TRBJ2-3): KAGVTQTPRYLIKTRGQQVTLSCSPISGHRSVSWYQQTPGQGLQFLFEYFSETQRNKGNFPGRFSGRQFSNSRSEMNVSTLELGDSALYLCASSSGTSPPRTDTQYFGPGTRLTVL.

The chain employs TRBV10-3 and TRBJ2-1; D possibly corresponds to TRBD1 (6 bases). The CDR3 contains 14 residues. Germline CDR1 ENHRY, CDR2 SYGVKD. The V end lost 4 bases, the J end lost 9 bases, and 16 bases lay between the germline ends. The CDR3 region has the DNA TGTGCCATCAGTGTGGGGACAAGAAGTGGTGAGCAGTTCTTC. The encoded protein is CAISVGTRSGEQFF.